Described below is a single T cell receptor beta chain sequence and its context. Its target is not known. The method was immunoSEQ multiplex PCR; TCRdb's version includes in-frame clones alone and lacks a portion of them. The data show some 70,000 clones, more than 75% seen once. The data were taken from a study of lymphopenia after photon versus proton radiotherapy. Study conclusions and caveats: Under photons, naive T cells and diversity fell while effector/memory populations rose. After the lymphocyte nadir, photon-treated repertoires showed oligoclonal expansion, especially of CD8+ Temra cells.

V shed 3 bases and J shed 2 bases, with 10 bases lying between them. In germline, CDR1 is MGHDK, CDR2 SYGVNS. This CDR3 contains 14 residues. The sample consisted of peripheral blood, taken from a patient treated with proton-based radiotherapy. This TCR came from a man older than 75 with esophageal cancer. The chain joins TRBV25-1 to TRBJ1-1; D not certain. The CDR3 loop reads CASSDPGDNTEAFF. CDR3 DNA sequence: TGTGCCAGCAGTGACCCCGGGGATAACACTGAAGCTTTCTTT. Supplemented by reference TRBV25-1 and TRBJ1-1, the full variable domain reads EADIYQTPRYLVIGTGKKITLECSQTMGHDKMYWYQQDPGMELHLIHYSYGVNSTEKGDLSSESTVSRIRTEHFPLTLESARPSHTSQYLCASSDPGDNTEAFFGQGTRLTVV.